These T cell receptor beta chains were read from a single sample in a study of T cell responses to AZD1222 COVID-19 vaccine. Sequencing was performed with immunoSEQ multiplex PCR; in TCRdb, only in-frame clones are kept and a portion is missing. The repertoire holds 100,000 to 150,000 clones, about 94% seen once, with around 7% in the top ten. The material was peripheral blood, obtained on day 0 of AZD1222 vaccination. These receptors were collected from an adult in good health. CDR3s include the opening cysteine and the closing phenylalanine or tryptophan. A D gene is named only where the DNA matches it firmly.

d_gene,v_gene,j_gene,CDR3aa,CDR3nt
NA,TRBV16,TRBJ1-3,CASSERWAQGSSGNTIYF,TGTGCCAGCAGCGAACGTTGGGCACAGGGAAGCTCTGGAAACACCATATATTTT
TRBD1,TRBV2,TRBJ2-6,CASSLYKTGGASGANVLTF,TGTGCCAGCAGCCTATATAAGACAGGGGGCGCTTCTGGGGCCAACGTCCTGACTTTC
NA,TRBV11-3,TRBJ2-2,CASSLSRAGELFF,TGTGCCAGCAGCTTGTCAAGGGCCGGGGAGCTGTTTTTT
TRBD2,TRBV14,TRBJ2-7,CASSYGLAGASYEQYF,TGTGCCAGCAGTTACGGACTAGCGGGGGCCTCCTACGAGCAGTACTTC
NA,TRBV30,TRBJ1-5,CAWSVQVGNQPQHF,TGTGCCTGGAGTGTACAAGTGGGCAATCAGCCCCAGCATTTT
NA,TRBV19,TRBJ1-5,CASSTLSKGGNQPQHF,TGTGCCAGTAGTACCCTTTCTAAGGGCGGGAATCAGCCCCAGCATTTT
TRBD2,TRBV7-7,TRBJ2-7,CANGGGRLYEQYF,TGTGCCAACGGCGGGGGACGCCTCTACGAGCAGTACTTC
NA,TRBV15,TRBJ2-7,CATSPLRSYEQYF,TGTGCCACCAGTCCCCTGCGGTCCTACGAGCAGTACTTC
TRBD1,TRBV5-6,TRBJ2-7,CASSWGQGFYEQYF,TGTGCCAGCAGCTGGGGACAGGGATTCTACGAGCAGTACTTC
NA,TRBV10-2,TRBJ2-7,CATSGTLFYEQYF,TGCGCCACCTCCGGGACTTTATTCTACGAGCAGTACTTC
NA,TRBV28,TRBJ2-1,CASSLTTRPYNEQFF,TGTGCCAGCAGTTTAACTACCCGGCCCTACAATGAGCAGTTCTTC